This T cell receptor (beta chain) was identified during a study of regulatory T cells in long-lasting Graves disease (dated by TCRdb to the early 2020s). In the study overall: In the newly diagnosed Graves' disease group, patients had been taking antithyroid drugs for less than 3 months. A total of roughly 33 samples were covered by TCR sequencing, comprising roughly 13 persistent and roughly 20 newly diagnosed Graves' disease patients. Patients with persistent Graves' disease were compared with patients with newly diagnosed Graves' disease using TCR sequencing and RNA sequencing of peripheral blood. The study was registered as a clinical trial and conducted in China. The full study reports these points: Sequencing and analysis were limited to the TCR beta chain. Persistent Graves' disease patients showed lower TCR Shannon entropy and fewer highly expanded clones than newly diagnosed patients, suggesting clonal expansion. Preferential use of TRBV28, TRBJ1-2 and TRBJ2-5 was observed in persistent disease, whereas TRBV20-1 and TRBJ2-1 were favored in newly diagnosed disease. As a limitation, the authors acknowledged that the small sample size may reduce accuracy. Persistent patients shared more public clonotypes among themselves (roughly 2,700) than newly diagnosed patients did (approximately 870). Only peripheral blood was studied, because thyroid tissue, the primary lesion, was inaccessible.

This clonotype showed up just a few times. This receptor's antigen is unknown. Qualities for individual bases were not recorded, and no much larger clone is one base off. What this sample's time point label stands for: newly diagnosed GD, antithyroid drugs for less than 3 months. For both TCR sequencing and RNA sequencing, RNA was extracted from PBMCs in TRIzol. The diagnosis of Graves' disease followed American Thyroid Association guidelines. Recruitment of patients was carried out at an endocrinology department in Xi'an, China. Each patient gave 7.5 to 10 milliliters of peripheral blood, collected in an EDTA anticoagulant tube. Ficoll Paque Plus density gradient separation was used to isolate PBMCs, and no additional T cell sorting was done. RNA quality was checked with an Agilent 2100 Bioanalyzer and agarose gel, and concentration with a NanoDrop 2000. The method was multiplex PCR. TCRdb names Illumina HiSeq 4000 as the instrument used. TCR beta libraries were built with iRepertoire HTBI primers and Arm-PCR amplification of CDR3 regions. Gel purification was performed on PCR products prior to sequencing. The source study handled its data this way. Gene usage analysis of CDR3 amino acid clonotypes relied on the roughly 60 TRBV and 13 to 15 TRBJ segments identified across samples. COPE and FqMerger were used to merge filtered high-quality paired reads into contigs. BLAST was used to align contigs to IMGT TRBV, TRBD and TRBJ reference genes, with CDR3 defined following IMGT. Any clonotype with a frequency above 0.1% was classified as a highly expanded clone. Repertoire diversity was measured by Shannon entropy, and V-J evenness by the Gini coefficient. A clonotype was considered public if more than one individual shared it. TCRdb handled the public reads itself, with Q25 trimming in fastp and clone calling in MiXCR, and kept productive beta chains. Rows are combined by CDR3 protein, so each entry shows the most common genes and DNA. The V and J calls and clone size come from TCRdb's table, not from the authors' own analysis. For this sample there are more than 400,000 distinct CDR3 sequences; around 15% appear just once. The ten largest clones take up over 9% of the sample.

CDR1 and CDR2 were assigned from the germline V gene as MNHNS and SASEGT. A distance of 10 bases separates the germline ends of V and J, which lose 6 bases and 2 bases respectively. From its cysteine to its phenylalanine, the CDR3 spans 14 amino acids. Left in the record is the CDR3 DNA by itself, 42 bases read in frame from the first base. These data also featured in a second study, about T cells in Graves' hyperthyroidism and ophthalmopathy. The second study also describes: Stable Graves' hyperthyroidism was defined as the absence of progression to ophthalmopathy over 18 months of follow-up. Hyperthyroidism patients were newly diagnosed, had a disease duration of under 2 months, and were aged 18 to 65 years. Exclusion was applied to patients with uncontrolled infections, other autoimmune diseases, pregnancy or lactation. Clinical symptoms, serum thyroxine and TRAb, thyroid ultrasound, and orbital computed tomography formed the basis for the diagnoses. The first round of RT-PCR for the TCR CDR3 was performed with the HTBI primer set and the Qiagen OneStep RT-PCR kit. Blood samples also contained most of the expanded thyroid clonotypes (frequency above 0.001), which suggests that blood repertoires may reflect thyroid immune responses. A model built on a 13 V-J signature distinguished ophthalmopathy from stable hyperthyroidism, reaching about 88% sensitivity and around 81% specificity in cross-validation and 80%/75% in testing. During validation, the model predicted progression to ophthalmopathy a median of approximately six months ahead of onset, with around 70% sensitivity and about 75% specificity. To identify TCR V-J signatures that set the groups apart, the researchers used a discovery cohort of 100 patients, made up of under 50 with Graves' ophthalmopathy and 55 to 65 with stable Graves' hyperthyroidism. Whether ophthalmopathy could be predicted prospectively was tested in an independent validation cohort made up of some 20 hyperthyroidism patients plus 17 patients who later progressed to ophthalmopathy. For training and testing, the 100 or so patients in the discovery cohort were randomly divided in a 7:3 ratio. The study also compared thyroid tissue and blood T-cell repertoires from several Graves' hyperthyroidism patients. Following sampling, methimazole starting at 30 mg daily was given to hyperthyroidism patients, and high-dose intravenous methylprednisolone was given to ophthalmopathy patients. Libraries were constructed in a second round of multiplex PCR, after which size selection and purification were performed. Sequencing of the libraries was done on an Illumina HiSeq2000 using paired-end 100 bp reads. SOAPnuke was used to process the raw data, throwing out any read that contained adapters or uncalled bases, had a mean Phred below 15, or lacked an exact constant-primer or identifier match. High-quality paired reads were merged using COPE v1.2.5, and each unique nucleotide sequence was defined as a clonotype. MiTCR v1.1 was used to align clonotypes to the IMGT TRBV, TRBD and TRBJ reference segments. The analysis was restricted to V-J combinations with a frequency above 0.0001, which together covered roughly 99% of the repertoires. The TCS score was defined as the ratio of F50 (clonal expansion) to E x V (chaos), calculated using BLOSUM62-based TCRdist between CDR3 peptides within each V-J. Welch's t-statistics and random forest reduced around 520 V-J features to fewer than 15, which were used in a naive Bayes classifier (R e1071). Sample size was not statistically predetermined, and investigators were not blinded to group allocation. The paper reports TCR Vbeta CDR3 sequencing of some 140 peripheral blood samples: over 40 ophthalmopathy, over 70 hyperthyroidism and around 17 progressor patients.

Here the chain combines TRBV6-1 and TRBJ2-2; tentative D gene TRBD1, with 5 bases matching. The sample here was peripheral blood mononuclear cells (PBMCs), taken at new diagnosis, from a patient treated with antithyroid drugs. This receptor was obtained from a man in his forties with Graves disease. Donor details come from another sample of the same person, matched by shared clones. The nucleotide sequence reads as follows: TGTGCCAGCAGGGACACCTATAACACCGGGGAGCTGTTTTTT. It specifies CASRDTYNTGELFF.